The next 16 T cell receptor beta chains were all read from a single sample in a study of beta chain features in type 1 diabetes. Reverse transcribing all isolated RNA meant expressed TCRB transcripts were sequenced. Sequencing was performed with immunoSEQ multiplex PCR; in TCRdb, only in-frame clones are kept and a portion is missing. The data contain about 390,000 clones, 9.5% to 10% of them seen just once; the ten biggest clones take up 0.55% to 0.75%. Study-level points and caveats: Across all four CD4+ subsets, people with type 1 diabetes showed modestly shorter TCRB CDR3s.

These TCRs are of unknown antigen specificity. The sequencing input was central memory CD4+ T cells from blood. Receptors were obtained from a man aged 25-45 years with type 1 diabetes.

The genes are TRBV2 and TRBJ1-5, with a tentative D call TRBD1 (5 bases). Germline assignment: CDR1 SNHLY and CDR2 FYNNEI. The CDR3 length is 15 residues. V gave up 0 bases and J gave up 1 base, with 7 bases separating them. The CDR3 bases are TGTGCCAGCAGTGAAGCGCAGGGAAGCAATCAGCCCCAGCATTTT. It translates to CASSEAQGSNQPQHF.

The V and J genes are TRBV19 and TRBJ1-1, with a weak D call TRBD1 (5 bases). From germline, CDR1 is LNHDA and CDR2 SQIVND (reference sequence). V was pared by 3 bases and J by 1 base, with 15 bases between. The CDR3 covers 16 residues. The CDR3 DNA reads as TGTGCCAGTAGTATGTACGTAGGGGTTTCGAACACTGAAGCTTTCTTT. Protein sequence: CASSMYVGVSNTEAFF.

As to this clone: A much larger clone lies a single base off, so this may be a read error. V and J are TRBV5-6 and TRBJ2-3, with unresolved D. The DNA end lines up better with TRBJ1-5; the J call may be wrong. The CDR3 has 16 amino acids. CDR1 and CDR2 from the germline V gene are SGHDT and YYEEEE. The CDR3 sequence is CASSLASGSGTDTQHF. The DNA of the CDR3 is TGTGCCAGCAGCTTGGCTAGCGGGAGTGGTACAGATACGCAGCATTTT.

The chain joins TRBV6-5 to TRBJ2-7, with D possibly TRBD1 on 5 matching bases. The CDR3 consists of 15 residues. V gave up 0 bases and J gave up 2 bases, with 11 bases separating them. CDR1 MNHEY and CDR2 SVGAGI come from the germline V gene. The CDR3 DNA sequence: TGTGCCAGCAGTTACTCAGTGACAGCCCCCTACGAGCAGTACTTC. Protein: CASSYSVTAPYEQYF.

The CDR3 loop is CASSESRGRYNEQFF. CDR3 bases: TGTGCCAGCAGTGAAAGCAGGGGCAGATACAATGAGCAGTTCTTC. The chain uses TRBV2 and TRBJ2-1; a possible D gene is TRBD1 (6 bases). The CDR3 totals 15 residues. Germline V gives CDR1 SNHLY, CDR2 FYNNEI. V lost 2 bases and J 4 bases, leaving 12 bases between the germline ends.

The chain joins TRBV18 to TRBJ2-7; the D gene is possibly TRBD1 (5 bases). The germline V and J ends were trimmed by 0 bases and 4 bases, with 7 bases remaining between them. Germline CDR1 and CDR2: KGHSH and LQKENI. CDR3 length: 13 residues. The CDR3 DNA sequence: TGTGCCAGCTCACCACCGACAGCGTACGAGCAGTACTTC. This gives the protein CASSPPTAYEQYF.

The chain recombines TRBV27 with TRBJ1-5, with TRBD1 matching over 8 bases. Germline CDR1 reads MNHEY; CDR2 reads SMNVEV (reference sequence). With V trimmed by 10 bases and J by 4 bases, 6 bases remained unmatched. This CDR3 has 13 amino acids. CDR3 coding DNA: TGTGCCACCCAAGGGACAGGTAATCAGCCCCAGCATTTT. Amino acid sequence: CATQGTGNQPQHF.

V and J are TRBV11-1 and TRBJ2-5; TRBD1 aligns across 7 bases. The CDR3 extends over 14 amino acids. V lost 4 bases, J lost 2 bases, and 4 bases stayed unmatched. CDR1 and CDR2 (germline): SGHAT, FQDESV (reference sequence). For the CDR3, the DNA is TGTGCCAGCAGCTCCCGGACAGGACAAGAGACCCAGTACTTC. Amino acid sequence: CASSSRTGQETQYF.

Only a few counts were recorded for this clone. The V gene is TRBV5-5, the J gene TRBJ2-5, with D unresolved. Germline assignment: CDR1 SGHKS and CDR2 YYEKEE (reference sequence). The ends were cut back, 2 bases at V and 3 bases at J, with 8 bases in the middle. CDR3 size: 13 residues. For the CDR3, the DNA is TGTGCCAGCAGCTTTAACGGTGAAGAGACCCAGTACTTC. This gives the protein CASSFNGEETQYF.

This clone was seen repeatedly, ten times or more. The rearrangement uses TRBV7-9 and TRBJ1-1; 8 bases agree with TRBD1. Germline V gives CDR1 SEHNR, CDR2 FQNEAQ (reference sequence). The V segment lost 5 bases and the J segment 5 bases; nucleotides outside the gene matches: 7. The CDR3 is made up of 14 amino acids. CDR3 region: CASSAAGGDTEAFF. The CDR3 DNA follows: TGTGCCAGCAGCGCGGCAGGGGGCGATACTGAAGCTTTCTTT.

This clone was counted a few times. The chain combines TRBV6-5 with TRBJ1-2; a weak D match, TRBD1 (5 bases). Between the trimmed V and J ends, which lost 5 bases and 6 bases, there was a span of 13 bases. The germline V gene has CDR1 MNHEY and CDR2 SVGAGI. The CDR3 has 13 residues. CDR3 loop: CASSPRDRNGYTF. The CDR3 DNA follows: TGTGCCAGCAGTCCCCGGGACCGCAATGGCTACACCTTC.

The rearrangement joins TRBV7-9 to TRBJ1-1; 7 nucleotides match TRBD1. CDR1 is SEHNR, CDR2 FQNEAQ, per germline (reference sequence). The CDR3 contains 16 residues. Losses at the gene ends were 1 base for V and 6 bases for J; bases not matched to a gene: 11. This CDR3 reads CASSLGLNQGESEAFF. The DNA of the CDR3 is TGTGCCAGCAGCTTAGGGTTAAATCAGGGGGAATCTGAAGCTTTCTTT. Supplemented by reference TRBV7-9 and TRBJ1-1, the full variable domain reads DTGVSQNPRHKITKRGQNVTFRCDPISEHNRLYWYRQTLGQGPEFLTYFQNEAQLEKSRLLSDRFSAERPKGSFSTLEIQRTEQGDSAMYLCASSLGLNQGESEAFFGQGTRLTVV.

V usage is TRBV11-1 and J usage is TRBJ1-5; D is possibly TRBD1 (5 bases). The ends were cut back, 5 bases at V and 2 bases at J, with 7 bases in the middle. Per germline, CDR1 SGHAT and CDR2 FQDESV (reference sequence). This CDR3 spans 13 amino acids. The CDR3 is CASSPGRNQPQHF. The CDR3 DNA reads as TGTGCCAGCAGCCCGGGACGCAATCAGCCCCAGCATTTT.

This clone came up a few times. This chain uses TRBV7-9 with TRBJ2-3; 8 bases match TRBD1. The CDR3 contains 17 residues. Per germline, CDR1 SEHNR and CDR2 FQNEAQ (reference sequence). V was clipped by 5 bases and J by 2 bases; unmatched bases: 12. The CDR3 DNA sequence: TGTGCCAGCAGCCCCGGACAGGGAAGAGGGACCACAGATACGCAGTATTTT. Translating gives CASSPGQGRGTTDTQYF.

This chain joins TRBV6-6 and TRBJ2-1; no clear D gene. Germline V gene sequence: CDR1 MNHNY, CDR2 SVGAGI (reference sequence). CDR3 length equals 12 residues. V was clipped by 5 bases and J by 6 bases, with 8 bases between them. CDR3 nucleotides: TGTGCCAGCAGTATGGAATTCAATGAGCAGTTCTTC. Protein sequence: CASSMEFNEQFF.

The chain carries TRBV15 and TRBJ2-1; D may correspond to TRBD1 or TRBD2 (7 bases each). Per the germline V gene, CDR1 is LNHNV and CDR2 is YYDKDF (reference sequence). Trimming removed 3 bases at V and 0 bases at J, with 15 bases between. This CDR3 spans 17 amino acids. CDR3 DNA sequence: TGTGCCACCAGCAGCAGGGGGAGGGTGAACTCCTACAATGAGCAGTTCTTC. The encoded protein is CATSSRGRVNSYNEQFF.